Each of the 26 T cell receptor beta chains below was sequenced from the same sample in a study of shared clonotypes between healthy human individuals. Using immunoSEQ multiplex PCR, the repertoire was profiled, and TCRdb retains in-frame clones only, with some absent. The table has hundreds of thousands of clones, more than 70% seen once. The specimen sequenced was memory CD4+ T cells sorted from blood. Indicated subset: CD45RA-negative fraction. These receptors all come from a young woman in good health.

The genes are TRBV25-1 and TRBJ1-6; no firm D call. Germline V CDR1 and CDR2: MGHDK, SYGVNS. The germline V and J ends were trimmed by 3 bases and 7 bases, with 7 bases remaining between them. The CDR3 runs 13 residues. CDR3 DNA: TGTGCCAGCAGTGAGAGACGAAATTCACCCCTCCACTTT. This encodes CASSERRNSPLHF.

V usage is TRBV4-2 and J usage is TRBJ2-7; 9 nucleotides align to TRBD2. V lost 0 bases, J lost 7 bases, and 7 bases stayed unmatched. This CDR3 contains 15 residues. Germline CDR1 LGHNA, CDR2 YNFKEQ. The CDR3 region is CASSQEEAGGWEQYF. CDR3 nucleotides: TGTGCCAGCAGCCAAGAGGAGGCGGGAGGGTGGGAGCAGTACTTC.

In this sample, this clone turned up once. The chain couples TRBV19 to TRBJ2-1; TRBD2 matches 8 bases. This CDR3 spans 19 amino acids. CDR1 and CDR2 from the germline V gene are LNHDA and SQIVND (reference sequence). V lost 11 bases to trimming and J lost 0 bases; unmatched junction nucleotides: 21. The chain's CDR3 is CASPPGTRAPEGSYNEQFF. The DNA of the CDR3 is TGTGCCTCCCCTCCCGGGACTAGAGCTCCTGAGGGCTCCTACAATGAGCAGTTCTTC.

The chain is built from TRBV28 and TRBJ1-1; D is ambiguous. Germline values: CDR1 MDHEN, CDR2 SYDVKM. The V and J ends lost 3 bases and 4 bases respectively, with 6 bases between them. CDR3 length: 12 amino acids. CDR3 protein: CASSFGVTEAFF. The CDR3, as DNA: TGTGCCAGCAGTTTCGGGGTCACTGAAGCTTTCTTT.

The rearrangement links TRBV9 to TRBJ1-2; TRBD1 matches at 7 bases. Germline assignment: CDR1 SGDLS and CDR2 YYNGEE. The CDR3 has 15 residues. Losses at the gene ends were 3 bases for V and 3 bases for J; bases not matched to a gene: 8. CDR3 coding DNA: TGTGCCAGCAGCGCCTCGACAGGGTATGACTATGGCTACACCTTC. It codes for CASSASTGYDYGYTF.

The CDR3, as DNA: TGTGCTAGTGATGCTGGAGGCCGGAATGAGCAGTTCTTC. This encodes CASDAGGRNEQFF. J is TRBJ2-1 and V is TRBV12-5; maybe TRBD2 (5 bases). Germline assignment: CDR1 LGHNT and CDR2 FRNRAP. V lost 7 bases to trimming and J lost 7 bases, with 14 bases between them. The CDR3 has 13 residues.

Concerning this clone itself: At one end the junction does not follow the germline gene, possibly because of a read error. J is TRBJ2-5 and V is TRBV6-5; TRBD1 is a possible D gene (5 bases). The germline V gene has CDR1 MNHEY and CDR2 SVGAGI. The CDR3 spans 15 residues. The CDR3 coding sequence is TGTGCCAGCAGTTACTCGACGCCAGGGCAAGGGACCCAGTACTTC. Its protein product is CASSYSTPGQGTQYF.

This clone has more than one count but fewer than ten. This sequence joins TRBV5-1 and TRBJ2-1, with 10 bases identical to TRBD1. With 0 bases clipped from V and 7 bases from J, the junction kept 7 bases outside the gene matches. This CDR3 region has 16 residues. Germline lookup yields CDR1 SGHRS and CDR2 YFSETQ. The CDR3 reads CASSLGGTGVWNEQFF. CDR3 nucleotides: TGCGCCAGCAGCTTGGGTGGGACAGGGGTTTGGAATGAGCAGTTCTTC. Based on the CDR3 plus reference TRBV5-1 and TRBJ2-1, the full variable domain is KAGVTQTPRYLIKTRGQQVTLSCSPISGHRSVSWYQQTPGQGLQFLFEYFSETQRNKGNFPGRFSGRQFSNSRSEMNVSTLELGDSALYLCASSLGGTGVWNEQFFGPGTRLTVL.

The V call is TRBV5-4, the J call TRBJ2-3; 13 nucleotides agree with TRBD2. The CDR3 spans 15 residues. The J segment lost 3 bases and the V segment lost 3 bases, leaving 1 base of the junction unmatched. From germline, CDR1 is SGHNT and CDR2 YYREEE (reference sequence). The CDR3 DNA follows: TGTGCCAGCAGCTGGGGACTAGCGGGAACAGATACGCAGTATTTT. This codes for CASSWGLAGTDTQYF. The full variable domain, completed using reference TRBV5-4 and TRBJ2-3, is ETGVTQSPTHLIKTRGQQVTLRCSSQSGHNTVSWYQQALGQGPQFIFQYYREEENGRGNFPPRFSGLQFPNYSSELNVNALELDDSALYLCASSWGLAGTDTQYFGPGTRLTVL.

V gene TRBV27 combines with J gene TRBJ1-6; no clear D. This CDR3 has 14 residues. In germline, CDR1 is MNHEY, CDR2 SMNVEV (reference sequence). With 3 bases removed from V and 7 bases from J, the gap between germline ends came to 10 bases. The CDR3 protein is CASSLEGSNSPLHF. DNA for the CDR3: TGTGCCAGCAGTTTGGAGGGATCGAATTCACCCCTCCACTTT.

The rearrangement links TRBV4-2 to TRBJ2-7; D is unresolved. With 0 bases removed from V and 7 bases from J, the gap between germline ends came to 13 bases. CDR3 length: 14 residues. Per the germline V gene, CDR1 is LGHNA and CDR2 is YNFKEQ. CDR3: CASSQDGQLGEQYF. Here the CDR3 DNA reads TGTGCCAGCAGCCAAGACGGCCAACTCGGGGAGCAGTACTTC.

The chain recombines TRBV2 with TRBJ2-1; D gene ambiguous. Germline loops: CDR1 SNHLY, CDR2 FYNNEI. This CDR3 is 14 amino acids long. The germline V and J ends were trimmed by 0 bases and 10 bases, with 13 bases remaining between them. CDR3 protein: CASSEALLGGEQFF. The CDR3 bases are TGTGCCAGCAGTGAAGCGCTTCTGGGTGGCGAGCAGTTCTTC.

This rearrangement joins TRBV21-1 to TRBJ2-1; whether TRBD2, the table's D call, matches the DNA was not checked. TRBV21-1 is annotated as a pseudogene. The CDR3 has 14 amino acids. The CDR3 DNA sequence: TGTGCCAGCAGCAATGACCGTCCACGGGATGAGCAGTTCTTC. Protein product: CASSNDRPRDEQFF.

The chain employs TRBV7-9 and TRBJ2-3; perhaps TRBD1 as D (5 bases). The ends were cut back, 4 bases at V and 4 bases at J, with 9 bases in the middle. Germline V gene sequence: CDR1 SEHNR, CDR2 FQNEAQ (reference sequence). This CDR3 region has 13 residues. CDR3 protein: CASSSPGPDTQYF. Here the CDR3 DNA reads TGTGCCAGCAGCTCGCCAGGGCCAGATACGCAGTATTTT.

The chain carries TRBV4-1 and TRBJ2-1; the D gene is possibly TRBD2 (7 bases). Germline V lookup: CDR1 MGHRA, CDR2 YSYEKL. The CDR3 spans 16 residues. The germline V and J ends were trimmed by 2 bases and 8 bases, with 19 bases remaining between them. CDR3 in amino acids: CASSQRLARRGDEQFF. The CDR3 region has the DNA TGCGCCAGCAGCCAACGACTAGCAAGGAGGGGGGATGAGCAGTTCTTC.

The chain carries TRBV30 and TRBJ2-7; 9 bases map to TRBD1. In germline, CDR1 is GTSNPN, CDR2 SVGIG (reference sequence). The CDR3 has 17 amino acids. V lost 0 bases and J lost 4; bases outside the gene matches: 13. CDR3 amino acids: CAWSVSLAGTGLYEQYF. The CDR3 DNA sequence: TGTGCCTGGAGTGTTTCACTGGCCGGGACAGGGTTGTACGAGCAGTACTTC.

In DNA, the CDR3 is TGTGCCAGCAGTCGCGCCAGACTAGCGGGAGAGGACAATGAGCAGTTCTTC. It specifies CASSRARLAGEDNEQFF. The chain combines TRBV7-2 with TRBJ2-1, with TRBD2 matching 12 bases. Germline CDR1 SGHTA, CDR2 FQGNSA. This CDR3 comprises 17 residues. V trimming: 6 bases; J trimming: 5 bases; junction bases outside the gene matches: 11.

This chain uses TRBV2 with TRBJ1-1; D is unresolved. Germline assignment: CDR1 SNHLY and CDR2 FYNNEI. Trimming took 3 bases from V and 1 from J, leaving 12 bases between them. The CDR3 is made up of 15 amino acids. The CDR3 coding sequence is TGTGCCAGCAGTGACGTAACGCTTGAGAACACTGAAGCTTTCTTT. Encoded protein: CASSDVTLENTEAFF.

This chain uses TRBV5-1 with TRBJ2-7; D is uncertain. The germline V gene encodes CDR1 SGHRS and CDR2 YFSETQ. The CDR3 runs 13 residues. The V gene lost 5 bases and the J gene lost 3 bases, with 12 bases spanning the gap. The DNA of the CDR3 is TGCGCCAGCAGGATCGACCAGTTCTACGAGCAGTACTTC. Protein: CASRIDQFYEQYF.

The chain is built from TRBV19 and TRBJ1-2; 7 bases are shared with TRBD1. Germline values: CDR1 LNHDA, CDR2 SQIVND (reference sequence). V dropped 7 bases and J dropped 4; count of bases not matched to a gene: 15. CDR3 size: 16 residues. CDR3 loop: CASTDPNRGHIYGYTF. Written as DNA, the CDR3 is TGTGCCAGTACTGACCCCAACAGGGGCCACATCTATGGCTACACCTTC. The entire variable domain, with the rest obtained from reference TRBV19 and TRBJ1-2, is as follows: DGGITQSPKYLFRKEGQNVTLSCEQNLNHDAMYWYRQDPGQGLRLIYYSQIVNDFQKGDIAEGYSVSREKKESFPLTVTSAQKNPTAFYLCASTDPNRGHIYGYTFGSGTRLTVV.

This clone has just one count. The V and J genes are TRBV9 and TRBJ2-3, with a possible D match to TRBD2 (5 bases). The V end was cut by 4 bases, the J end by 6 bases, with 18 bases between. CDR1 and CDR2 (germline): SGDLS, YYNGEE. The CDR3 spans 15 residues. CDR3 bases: TGTGCCAGCAGCCCCACCCCCCAGCGGTCGGATACGCAGTATTTT. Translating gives CASSPTPQRSDTQYF. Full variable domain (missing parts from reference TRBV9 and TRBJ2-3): DSGVTQTPKHLITATGQRVTLRCSPRSGDLSVYWYQQSLDQGLQFLIQYYNGEERAKGNILERFSAQQFPDLHSELNLSSLELGDSALYFCASSPTPQRSDTQYFGPGTRLTVL.

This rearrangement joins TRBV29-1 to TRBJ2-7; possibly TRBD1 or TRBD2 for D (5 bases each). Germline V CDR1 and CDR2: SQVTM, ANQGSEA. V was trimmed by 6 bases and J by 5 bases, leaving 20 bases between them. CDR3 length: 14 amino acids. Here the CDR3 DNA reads TGCAGCGTGGTGGGGGTAGAAGCCGTACACGAGCAGTACTTC. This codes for CSVVGVEAVHEQYF.

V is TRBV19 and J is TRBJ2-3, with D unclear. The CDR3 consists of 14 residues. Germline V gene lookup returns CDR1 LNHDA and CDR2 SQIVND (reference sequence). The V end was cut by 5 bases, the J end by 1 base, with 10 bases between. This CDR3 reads CASSLRSGTDTQYF. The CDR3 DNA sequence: TGTGCCAGTAGTCTGCGATCGGGCACAGATACGCAGTATTTT.

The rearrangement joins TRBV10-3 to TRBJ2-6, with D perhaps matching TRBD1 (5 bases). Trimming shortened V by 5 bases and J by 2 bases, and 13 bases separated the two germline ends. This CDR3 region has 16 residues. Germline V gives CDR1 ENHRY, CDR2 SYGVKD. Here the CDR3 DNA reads TGTGCCATCAGTCCAACCGCAGGGCCTGGGGCCAACGTCCTGACTTTC. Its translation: CAISPTAGPGANVLTF.

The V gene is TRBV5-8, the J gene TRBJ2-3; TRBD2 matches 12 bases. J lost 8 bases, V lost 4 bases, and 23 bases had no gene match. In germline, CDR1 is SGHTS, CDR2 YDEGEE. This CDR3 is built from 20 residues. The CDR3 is CASSETGTSGFYGRVATQYF. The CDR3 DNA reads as TGTGCCAGCAGCGAGACCGGGACTAGCGGGTTTTACGGACGAGTCGCTACGCAGTATTTT.

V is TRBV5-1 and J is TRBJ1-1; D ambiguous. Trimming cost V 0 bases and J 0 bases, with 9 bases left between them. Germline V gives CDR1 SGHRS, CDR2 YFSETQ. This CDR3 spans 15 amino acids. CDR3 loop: CASSLESGLNTEAFF. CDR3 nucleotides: TGCGCCAGCAGCTTGGAGTCAGGCCTGAACACTGAAGCTTTCTTT.